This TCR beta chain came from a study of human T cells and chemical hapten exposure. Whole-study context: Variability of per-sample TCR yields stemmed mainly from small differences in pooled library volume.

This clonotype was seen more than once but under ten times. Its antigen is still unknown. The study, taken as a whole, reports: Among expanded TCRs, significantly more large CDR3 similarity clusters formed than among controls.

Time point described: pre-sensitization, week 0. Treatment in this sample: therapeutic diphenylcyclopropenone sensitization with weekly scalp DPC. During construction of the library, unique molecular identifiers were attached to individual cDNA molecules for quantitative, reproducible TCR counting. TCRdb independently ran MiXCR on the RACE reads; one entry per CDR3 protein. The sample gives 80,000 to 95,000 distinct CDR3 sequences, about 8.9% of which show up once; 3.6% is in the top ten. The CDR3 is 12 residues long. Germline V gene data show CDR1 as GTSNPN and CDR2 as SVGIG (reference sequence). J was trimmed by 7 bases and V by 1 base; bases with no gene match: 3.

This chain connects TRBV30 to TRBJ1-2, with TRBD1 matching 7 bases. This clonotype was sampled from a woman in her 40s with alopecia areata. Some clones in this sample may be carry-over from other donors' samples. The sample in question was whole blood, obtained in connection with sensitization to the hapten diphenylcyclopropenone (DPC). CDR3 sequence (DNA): TGTGCCTGGAGTGGACAGGGCGGTGGCTACACCTTC. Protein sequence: CAWSGQGGGYTF.